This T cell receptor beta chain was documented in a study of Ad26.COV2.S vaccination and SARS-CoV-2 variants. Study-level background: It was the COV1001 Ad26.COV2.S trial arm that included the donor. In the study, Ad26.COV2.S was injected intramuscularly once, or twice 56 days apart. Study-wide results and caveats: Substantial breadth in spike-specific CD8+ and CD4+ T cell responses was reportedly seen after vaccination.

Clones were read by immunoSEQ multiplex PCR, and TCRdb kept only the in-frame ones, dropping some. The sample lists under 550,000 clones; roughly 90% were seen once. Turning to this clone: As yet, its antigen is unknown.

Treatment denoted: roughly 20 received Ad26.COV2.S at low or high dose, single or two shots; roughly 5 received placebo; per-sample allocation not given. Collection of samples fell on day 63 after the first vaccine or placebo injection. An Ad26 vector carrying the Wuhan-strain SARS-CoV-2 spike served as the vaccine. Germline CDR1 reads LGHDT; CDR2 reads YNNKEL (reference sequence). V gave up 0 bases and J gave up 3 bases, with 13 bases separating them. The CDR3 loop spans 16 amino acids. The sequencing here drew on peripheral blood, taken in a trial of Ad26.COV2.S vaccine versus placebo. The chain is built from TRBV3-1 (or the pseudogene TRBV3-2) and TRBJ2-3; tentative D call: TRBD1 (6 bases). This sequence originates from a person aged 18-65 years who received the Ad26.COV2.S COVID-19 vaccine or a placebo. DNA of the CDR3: TGTGCCAGCAGCCAAGATTTGGGCAGGGGTACAGATACGCAGTATTTT. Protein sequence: CASSQDLGRGTDTQYF.